A selection of T cell receptor beta chains follows, all from one sample in a study of beta chain features in type 1 diabetes. The assay was immunoSEQ multiplex PCR, and TCRdb's table has in-frame clones only and misses some. The table lists 450,000 or so clones, approximately 10% of them singletons. Sequenced: naive CD4+ T cells from blood. The source is a woman younger than 35 in good health. CDR3s include the opening cysteine and the closing phenylalanine or tryptophan. The D gene is left open where the match is weak. Not all rows give a size; the values are once, few, many and, for expanded clones, a class.

CDR3aa: CATRPGGGSTRNTIYF
CDR3nt: TGTGCCACCAGACCGGGGGGCGGGAGCACTCGGAACACCATATATTTT
d_gene: .
v_gene: TRBV15
j_gene: TRBJ1-3
abundance: few

CDR3aa: CASSYRGAINPDTQYF
CDR3nt: TGTGCCAGCAGCTATCGAGGGGCGATTAATCCAGATACGCAGTATTTT
d_gene: .
v_gene: TRBV11-3
j_gene: TRBJ2-3
abundance: .

CDR3aa: CASSLVVGTGELFF
CDR3nt: TGTGCCAGCAGCTTAGTAGTGGGGACCGGGGAGCTGTTTTTT
d_gene: .
v_gene: TRBV7-2
j_gene: TRBJ2-2
abundance: few

CDR3aa: CASSPPQGRYTF
CDR3nt: TGTGCCAGCAGCCCACCACAGGGGCGCTACACCTTC
d_gene: TRBD1
v_gene: TRBV14
j_gene: TRBJ1-2
abundance: .

CDR3aa: CASFTTIRGSGNTIYF
CDR3nt: TGTGCCAGCTTCACCACGATTCGGGGCTCTGGAAACACCATATATTTT
d_gene: .
v_gene: TRBV18
j_gene: TRBJ1-3
abundance: few

CDR3aa: CASFSAMDGTGDREQYF
CDR3nt: TGTGCCAGCTTCAGCGCCATGGACGGGACAGGGGATCGCGAGCAGTACTTC
d_gene: TRBD1
v_gene: TRBV18
j_gene: TRBJ2-7
abundance: few

CDR3aa: CASSSSGADEQFF
CDR3nt: TGTGCCAGCAGCTCATCAGGGGCCGATGAGCAGTTCTTC
d_gene: .
v_gene: TRBV7-9
j_gene: TRBJ2-1
abundance: .

CDR3aa: CASSVAGGKLFF
CDR3nt: TGTGCCAGCAGCGTAGCAGGGGGAAAACTGTTTTTT
d_gene: TRBD1
v_gene: TRBV9
j_gene: TRBJ1-4
abundance: .

CDR3aa: CASSLISGTVTYEQYF
CDR3nt: TGCGCCAGCAGCTTAATATCCGGGACAGTTACCTACGAGCAGTACTTC
d_gene: TRBD1
v_gene: TRBV5-1
j_gene: TRBJ2-7
abundance: few

CDR3aa: CSVDVGLDEQYF
CDR3nt: TGCAGCGTTGACGTTGGGTTGGACGAGCAGTACTTC
d_gene: .
v_gene: TRBV29-1
j_gene: TRBJ2-7
abundance: .

CDR3aa: CSVAGTDSNQPQHF
CDR3nt: TGCAGCGTGGCCGGGACAGATAGCAATCAGCCCCAGCATTTT
d_gene: TRBD1
v_gene: TRBV29-1
j_gene: TRBJ1-5
abundance: few

CDR3aa: CASSLRAETQYF
CDR3nt: TGTGCCAGCAGCTTAAGGGCTGAGACCCAGTACTTC
d_gene: .
v_gene: TRBV7-9
j_gene: TRBJ2-5
abundance: .

CDR3aa: CASSLYGEQYF
CDR3nt: TGTGCCAGCAGCTTGTATGGGGAGCAGTACTTC
d_gene: .
v_gene: TRBV5-6
j_gene: TRBJ2-7
abundance: .

CDR3aa: CASSQWADQPQHF
CDR3nt: TGTGCCAGCAGCCAATGGGCAGATCAGCCCCAGCATTTT
d_gene: .
v_gene: TRBV14
j_gene: TRBJ1-5
abundance: few

CDR3aa: CASSFRVPSTDTQYF
CDR3nt: TGTGCCAGCAGCTTCAGGGTACCTAGCACAGATACGCAGTATTTT
d_gene: .
v_gene: TRBV7-8
j_gene: TRBJ2-3
abundance: few

CDR3aa: CASSPGGGYNEQFF
CDR3nt: TGTGCCAGCAGCCCAGGCGGGGGGTACAATGAGCAGTTCTTC
d_gene: TRBD2
v_gene: TRBV9
j_gene: TRBJ2-1
abundance: few

CDR3aa: CSARDSGLVVF
CDR3nt: TGCAGTGCTAGAGATAGTGGGCTAGTTGTCTTC
d_gene: .
v_gene: TRBV20-1
j_gene: TRBJ2-1
abundance: few

CDR3aa: CASSLIWGNNSPLHF
CDR3nt: TGCGCCAGCAGCTTGATCTGGGGGAATAATTCACCCCTCCACTTT
d_gene: .
v_gene: TRBV5-1
j_gene: TRBJ1-6
abundance: few

CDR3aa: CASSLGTLGGANVLTF
CDR3nt: TGCGCCAGCAGCTTGGGGACCCTTGGCGGGGCCAACGTCCTGACTTTC
d_gene: .
v_gene: TRBV5-1
j_gene: TRBJ2-6
abundance: .

CDR3aa: CASSLQQGKETQYF
CDR3nt: TGTGCCAGCAGCTTACAACAGGGTAAAGAGACCCAGTACTTC
d_gene: .
v_gene: TRBV5-4
j_gene: TRBJ2-5
abundance: few

CDR3aa: CASIRRVNTEAFF
CDR3nt: TGTGCCAGCATTAGACGGGTGAACACTGAAGCTTTCTTT
d_gene: .
v_gene: TRBV6-6
j_gene: TRBJ1-1
abundance: few

CDR3aa: CASSRGLAGGPGFF
CDR3nt: TGTGCCAGCAGCCGGGGACTAGCGGGAGGGCCCGGGTTCTTC
d_gene: TRBD2
v_gene: TRBV7-2
j_gene: TRBJ2-1
abundance: .

CDR3aa: CASSVELAGFYEQYF
CDR3nt: TGTGCCAGCAGCGTGGAACTAGCGGGGTTTTACGAGCAGTACTTC
d_gene: TRBD2
v_gene: TRBV9
j_gene: TRBJ2-7
abundance: few

CDR3aa: CASSLGATQETQYF
CDR3nt: TGTGCCAGCAGCTTAGGGGCGACCCAAGAGACCCAGTACTTC
d_gene: .
v_gene: TRBV7-2
j_gene: TRBJ2-5
abundance: few

CDR3aa: CASSSGPGGGYTF
CDR3nt: TGTGCCAGCAGCTCAGGGCCCGGCGGGGGCTACACCTTC
d_gene: .
v_gene: TRBV7-2
j_gene: TRBJ1-2
abundance: few

CDR3aa: CASSLWQEGTDTQYF
CDR3nt: TGTGCCAGCAGCTTATGGCAGGAAGGCACAGATACGCAGTATTTT
d_gene: .
v_gene: TRBV7-9
j_gene: TRBJ2-3
abundance: few

CDR3aa: CASSSPPSTDTQYF
CDR3nt: TGTGCCAGCAGCTCCCCACCTAGCACAGATACGCAGTATTTT
d_gene: .
v_gene: TRBV7-2
j_gene: TRBJ2-3
abundance: .

CDR3aa: CASSWLAGSYEQYF
CDR3nt: TGTGCCAGCAGCTGGCTAGCGGGGTCCTACGAGCAGTACTTC
d_gene: TRBD2
v_gene: TRBV5-6
j_gene: TRBJ2-7
abundance: .

CDR3aa: CASTLRDVTEAFF
CDR3nt: TGTGCCAGCACCCTCCGGGACGTCACTGAAGCTTTCTTT
d_gene: .
v_gene: TRBV6-6
j_gene: TRBJ1-1
abundance: .

CDR3aa: CASNVPQVYGYTF
CDR3nt: TGTGCCAGCAATGTACCACAGGTCTATGGCTACACCTTC
d_gene: .
v_gene: TRBV28
j_gene: TRBJ1-2
abundance: few

CDR3aa: CASSERANYGYTF
CDR3nt: TGTGCCAGCAGCGAACGAGCTAACTATGGCTACACCTTC
d_gene: .
v_gene: TRBV7-2
j_gene: TRBJ1-2
abundance: few